The entry that follows covers one T cell receptor beta chain sequence. The antigen this receptor binds is unknown. A much larger clone sits a single nucleotide away, making a read error possible. The sample originates from a study of tumor-infiltrating lymphocytes in primary liver carcinoma (dated 2017 in TCRdb). At the level of the whole study: Of the five patients (three men and two women, aged 30 to 69 years), four had hepatocellular carcinoma and one had combined HCC and intrahepatic cholangiocarcinoma. Repertoires from technical replicates were highly reproducible, with mean shared-clone rates approximately 0.88 and correlation coefficients above 0.98. The 20 to 30 tumor region samples were profiled with Agilent mRNA microarrays so that TCRbeta repertoire diversity could be related to the local molecular phenotype. Tumors of the five patients were stage T1-T3 N0M0 with maximum diameters of about 4.2 to 11 cm. Each sample produced about 3.5 to 8 million productive TCRbeta reads, and read depth showed no significant difference between tissue types. A total of roughly 35 specimens from 5 patients underwent TCRbeta repertoire sequencing, comprising some 25 tumor regions, 5 adjacent noncancerous liver tissues and 5 peripheral blood samples. TCRbeta repertoire sequencing, expression microarrays and whole-exome sequencing were combined in the study across five regions of each liver tumor, with adjacent normal tissue and blood also included.

CDR1 and CDR2, looked up from the germline V gene (reference sequence), are GTSNPN and SVGIG. The CDR3 goes from the cysteine to the phenylalanine over 13 residues. This entry keeps only the CDR3 DNA: 39 bases, framed from base 1. Starting from approximately 460 ng total RNA, TCRbeta-specific cDNA was produced by reverse transcription with a constant-region primer and ProtoScript II reverse transcriptase. The TCRbeta libraries were prepared through three rounds of nested multiplex PCR following a slightly modified ARM-PCR procedure. The first two PCR rounds used multiplex TRBV1-TRBV30 forward primers with a Cbeta reverse primer, each for 10 to 11 cycles. Sample barcodes and Illumina adapters were added in a final 25-cycle PCR using Deep VentR polymerase. Before sequencing, amplicons of 200-500 bp were gel-purified using a QIAquick gel extraction kit. An Illumina HiSeq 2500 was used to sequence the TCRbeta amplicons with 250-bp paired-end reads. Per the original workflow: Quality trimming of reads was performed with Trimmomatic v0.33, and paired reads were merged with FLASH v1.2.11 so that full CDR3 sequences could be recovered. MiGEC v1.2.1b assigned V, D and J germline segments to the rearranged TCRbeta sequences. VDJtools v1.0.0 computed clonotype statistics and Shannon-Wiener diversity indices. Except for diversity analysis, only the 250 most abundant clonotypes of each sample were used in subsequent analyses to reduce sampling bias. TCRdb applied fastp at Q25 and MiXCR to the public reads, then kept only in-frame beta chains. Each record represents a unique CDR3 protein, reported with the most common genes and DNA among its rows. These V and J calls are TCRdb output, not the study's own analysis. This sample has approximately 76,000 distinct CDR3 sequences in its table, and 70% to 80% of those were observed once. Jointly, the top ten make up roughly an eighth of the sample.

Results the study describes overall, beyond this receptor: Because sequencing covered only the TCR beta chain and unpaired alpha chains were not captured, true repertoire diversity is likely underestimated. Consistent with antigen-driven expansion, pairs of tumor regions showed higher repertoire overlap (mean about 36%) than either tumor-adjacent pairs (about 17%) or tumor-blood pairs (about 14%). Only about 7.5-25% of top clones were found in all five regions of a tumor, suggesting spatial heterogeneity of tumor-infiltrating T cells. Compared with blood, tumors had a significantly larger share of the repertoire taken up by the top 250 clones (p = 0.039). Only 4 to 6 patients were included in the study, and the authors note that the findings should be validated in a larger study. Because the samples were bulk and unsorted, CD4+ and CD8+ T cell repertoires could not be compared.

Without any cell sorting, total RNA and DNA were co-extracted from approximately 22-30 mg of bulk tissue using the AllPrep DNA/RNA mini kit. Between November 2015 and March 2016, five patients in China with histopathologically diagnosed primary liver carcinoma had surgical resection. Patients had chronic HBV infection and were treatment-naive at sampling. Each tumor was sampled at five spatially separated regions: the tumor centre plus the superior, inferior, left-lateral and right-lateral poles. Histological examination found more than 75% viable tumor cells in every tumor sample. Pieces of fresh tumor and adjacent tissue were cut in half, with one half kept in RNAlater at -80 degrees C and the other half sent for histology.

Sequencing was done on a sample of liver tumor tissue from sampling region 4. The sample's cell subset or site label, in plain terms: tumor region T4, right-lateral pole. The chain links TRBV30 with TRBJ2-3; a weak D assignment points to TRBD2 (6 bases agree). This TCR was recovered from a woman aged 55-70 years with primary liver carcinoma and hepatitis B virus infection. The base sequence is TGTGCCTGGAGTGGGGGGACTCCTAATACGCTGTATTTT. Translated, it reads CAWSGGTPNTLYF.